This T cell receptor beta chain emerged from a study of T cell responses to AZD1222 COVID-19 vaccine. V lost 5 bases, J lost 3 bases, and 14 bases lay in between. Germline values: CDR1 SGHNT, CDR2 YENEEA. The CDR3 contains 15 residues. Study-level results: The study found vaccine-associated CD4 TCRs spanning spike, dominant at 160-218 and 743-854.

The study pooled second doses at about 4 or about 12 weeks. Sequencing was performed with immunoSEQ multiplex PCR; in TCRdb, only in-frame clones are kept and a portion is missing. The sample lists about 93,000 clones; 80% to 90% were seen once. This clone was detected once. The antigen remains unidentified. The rearrangement joins TRBV11-3 to TRBJ2-1; a possible D gene is TRBD2 (6 bases). The source of this sequence is an adult who received the AZD1222 COVID-19 vaccine. Sequenced here: peripheral blood, sampled 28 days after the second AZD1222 dose. In DNA, the CDR3 is TGTGCCAGCAGCATCCGGTTAGCGGACTACAATGAGCAGTTCTTC. Its translation is CASSIRLADYNEQFF.